These T cell receptor beta chains were read from a single sample in a study of blood T cell repertoires in COVID-19. Measured with immunoSEQ multiplex PCR; TCRdb has only the in-frame clones, and not every one. Of about 400,000 clones in the sample, 88% were seen once. The material sequenced was PBMCs or T cells enriched from blood (not recorded which). Source of these receptors: a middle-aged woman with acute COVID-19. CDR3s include the opening cysteine and the closing phenylalanine or tryptophan. Not all rows give a size; the values are once, few, many and, for expanded clones, a class.

-,TRBJ2-1,TRBV9,CASSGRQGRGYNEQFF
-,TRBJ2-7,TRBV5-1,CASSLVTPPGEQYF
once,TRBJ1-6,TRBV28,CASSYGQGQERPLHF
-,TRBJ2-7,TRBV12-5,CASGLIGGRYEQYF
-,TRBJ1-1,TRBV19,CASSSRGVGAFF
-,TRBJ1-1,TRBV30,CAWRRPGTGGLQNTEAFF
-,TRBJ1-1,TRBV6-1,CASSENRVGFF
-,TRBJ1-6,TRBV6-6,CASSLTGGGNNSPLHF
-,TRBJ2-1,TRBV7-9,CASSLVATGSHNEQFF
-,TRBJ2-2,TRBV7-2,CASSPQSGGNTGELFF
few,TRBJ2-3,TRBV5-1,CASSLVGGFTDTQYF
-,TRBJ2-4,TRBV5-1,CASSSGTSWRENIQYF
-,TRBJ1-5,TRBV11-3,CASSLGGDRGNDSNQPQHF
-,TRBJ1-3,TRBV7-6,CASSLQGNTIYF
once,TRBJ2-7,TRBV7-8,CASSFPPGHHYEQYF
-,TRBJ1-1,TRBV11-3,CASSLGQGYEAFF
-,TRBJ2-1,TRBV6-4,CASSDLSGGAYNEQFF
-,TRBJ2-6,TRBV14,CASRTEGGSGANVLTF
-,TRBJ1-1,TRBV3-1/TRBV3-2,CASSQVSDRSEAFF
-,TRBJ2-7,TRBV7-9,CASSQTGGRLGEQYF
-,TRBJ2-5,TRBV19,CASSDGEEETQYF
-,TRBJ1-1,TRBV11-2,CASSSRQGRTEAFF
-,TRBJ1-1,TRBV19,CASSMDRGTEAFF
-,TRBJ1-2,TRBV4-1,CASSQPTGGFYGYTF
-,TRBJ1-4,TRBV12-3/TRBV12-4,CASSAGEKLFF
-,TRBJ2-1,TRBV5-1,CASSLDRVSNEQFF
-,TRBJ1-1,TRBV9,CASSVLQTGETEAFF
-,TRBJ2-7,TRBV19,CASSRLAGAYEQYF
-,TRBJ1-4,TRBV5-1,CASSLDGQGLTNEKLFF
-,TRBJ2-1,TRBV6-6,CASSISRGGEYNEQFF
once,TRBJ2-2,TRBV30,CAWSSLEGELFF
once,TRBJ2-3,TRBV25-1,CASSDTGSTDTQYF
once,TRBJ2-1,TRBV5-1,CASSMAENSYNEQFF
-,TRBJ1-4,TRBV9,CASSGRTGEGEKLFF
few,TRBJ1-5,TRBV30,CAWRDRAGQPQHF
-,TRBJ2-5,TRBV15,CATSATLAGGQETQYF
-,TRBJ2-2,TRBV24-1,CATSDQNTGELFF
-,TRBJ1-5,TRBV5-6,CASSLGQGRQPQHF
-,TRBJ1-4,TRBV19,CASEVGTGVNEKLFF
once,TRBJ2-3,TRBV2,CASKEGLAGNTDTQYF
-,TRBJ1-5,TRBV2,CASSEELGPNQPQHF
few,TRBJ1-2,TRBV5-1,CASSWELNYGYTF
-,TRBJ1-2,TRBV27,CASGGAGVGYGYTF